Sequencing of this T cell receptor (beta chain) was carried out in a study of blood T cells in healthy people across ages. Points from the study as a whole: The unsorted PBMCs prevented any conclusive comparison of naive versus antigen-experienced cells. Per million T cells, TCR beta diversity dropped roughly linearly as age increased.

For the second PCR, which ran for 7 to 11 cycles, a sample-barcoded 5' primer and a J-beta primer mix were used. Every cDNA molecule carried a tag from a template-switch adaptor bearing 12 random nucleotides. TCRdb itself ran the 5' RACE reads through MiXCR, one entry per CDR3 protein. The sample gives over a million distinct CDR3 sequences, around 59% of which show up once; more than 6% is in the top ten. As for this clonotype: Its antigen is unidentified.

The length of the CDR3 is 14 residues. Germline values: CDR1 SEHNR, CDR2 FQNEAQ (reference sequence). V was trimmed by 3 bases and J by 5 bases, leaving 11 bases between them. The sequence came from a man aged 18 to 29 in good health. The genes are TRBV7-9 and TRBJ2-1, with D unclear. The sample comprised blood. The CDR3 region has the DNA TGTGCCAGCAGCTTGGCATTTGTGAACAATGAGCAGTTCTTC. Protein product: CASSLAFVNNEQFF.